This T cell receptor beta chain was obtained from a study of blood T cells in healthy people across ages. Study conclusions and caveats: Older age coincided with a roughly linear decline in TCR beta diversity per million T cells.

Together with a sample-barcoded 5' primer, a J-beta primer mix was included in a second PCR lasting about 6 to 11 cycles. Each cDNA molecule carried a tag from a template-switch adaptor that contained 12 random nucleotides. TCRdb reanalysed the 5' RACE reads using MiXCR and keeps one entry per CDR3 protein. The sample gives 750,000 to 950,000 distinct CDR3 sequences, just under 30% of which show up once; roughly 10% is in the top ten. Per-sample PBMC isolation yielded at least 7 million cells. Worth noting for this clonotype: Its antigen is undetermined.

Germline V gene lookup returns CDR1 SEHNR and CDR2 FQNEAQ (reference sequence). The CDR3 is 15 residues long. The same sample was also used in a study of T cells of mothers and their children.

This rearrangement joins TRBV7-9 to TRBJ2-5, with 7 bases matching TRBD1. The J call may be mistaken, given a closer DNA end match to TRBJ2-1. The receptor was derived from a woman in her forties in good health. Material: blood. CDR3 nucleotide sequence: TGTGCCAGCAGCCCCGCCGGACAGGTACAAGAGACCCAGTTCTTC. Residues: CASSPAGQVQETQFF.